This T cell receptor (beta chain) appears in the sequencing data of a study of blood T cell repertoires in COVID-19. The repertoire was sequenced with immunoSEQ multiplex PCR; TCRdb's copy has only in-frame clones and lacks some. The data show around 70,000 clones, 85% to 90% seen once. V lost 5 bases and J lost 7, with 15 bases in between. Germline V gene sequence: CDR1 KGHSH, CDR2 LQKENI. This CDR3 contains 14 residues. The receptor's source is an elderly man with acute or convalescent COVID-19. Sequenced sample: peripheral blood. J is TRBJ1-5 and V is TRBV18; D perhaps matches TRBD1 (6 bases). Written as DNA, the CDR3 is TGTGCCAGCTCATCAGGGGCGGTTGGACAGCCCCAGCATTTT. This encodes CASSSGAVGQPQHF.